A single sample gave rise to the 8 T cell receptor beta chains below, sequenced in a study of shared clonotypes between healthy human individuals. Data came from immunoSEQ multiplex PCR; TCRdb stores just in-frame clones and leaves some out. The sample includes about 480,000 clones, approximately 79% seen only once; the top ten take approximately 12%. Sequencing was performed on PBMCs. These receptors were obtained from a woman aged 40-49 years in good health. Some clones in this sample may be carry-over from other donors' samples.

The chain recombines TRBV7-3 with TRBJ2-3; TRBD2 aligns across 7 bases. This CDR3 contains 14 residues. CDR1 SGHTA and CDR2 FQGTGA come from the germline V gene. J lost 4 bases, V lost 4 bases, and 5 bases had no gene match. The CDR3, as DNA: TGTGCCAGCAGCTCCCGACTAGCATCAGATACGCAGTATTTT. Its protein is CASSSRLASDTQYF.

The V gene is TRBV5-1, the J gene TRBJ2-6, with D possibly TRBD1 on 6 matching bases. Germline CDR1 and CDR2: SGHRS and YFSETQ. This CDR3 spans 19 amino acids. V lost 4 bases, J lost 0 bases, and 20 bases lay in between. The chain's CDR3 is CASSLASGQISSGANVLTF. CDR3 nucleotides: TGCGCCAGCAGCCTCGCCAGCGGACAGATTAGCTCTGGGGCCAACGTCCTGACTTTC.

J is TRBJ1-2 and V is TRBV30, with D hard to call. Deletions cut 0 bases from V and 2 bases from J, with 10 bases between. Germline loops: CDR1 GTSNPN, CDR2 SVGIG (reference sequence). The CDR3 spans 14 residues. The CDR3 coding sequence is TGTGCCTGGAGTGTACTCGGGGTGAACTATGGCTACACCTTC. Its translation: CAWSVLGVNYGYTF.

The V and J genes are TRBV11-3 and TRBJ1-1; D uncertain. V was trimmed by 11 bases and J by 0 bases, leaving 13 bases between them. Germline V lookup: CDR1 SGHNT, CDR2 YENEEA. This CDR3 is 13 amino acids long. In DNA form, the CDR3 reads TGTGCCCGAAAACGCCCGGTGAACACTGAAGCTTTCTTT. It encodes CARKRPVNTEAFF.

This sequence joins TRBV4-3 and TRBJ1-5, with 7 bases fitting TRBD1. With V trimmed by 0 bases and J by 7 bases, 6 bases remained unmatched. The CDR3 totals 15 residues. The V gene's germline CDR1 is LGHNA and CDR2 YSLEER. CDR3 protein: CASSQDAQGRQPQHF. The CDR3, as DNA: TGCGCCAGCAGCCAAGATGCACAGGGGAGGCAGCCCCAGCATTTT.

The gene calls are TRBV7-3 and TRBJ2-5, with a tentative D call TRBD2 (6 bases). The V and J ends lost 0 bases and 5 bases respectively, with 13 bases between them. The CDR3 contains 15 residues. Looked up from germline, CDR1 is SGHTA and CDR2 is FQGTGA. CDR3 residues: CASSLTGGRGETQYF. The CDR3 DNA reads as TGTGCCAGCAGCTTAACGGGCGGACGGGGGGAGACCCAGTACTTC.

The J gene is TRBJ2-2, the V gene TRBV19, with 10 bases that match TRBD1. The J segment lost 5 bases and the V segment lost 6 bases, leaving 9 bases of the junction unmatched. Germline V gives CDR1 LNHDA, CDR2 SQIVND (reference sequence). The CDR3 runs 16 residues. The CDR3 bases are TGTGCCAGTAGCTACCGGACAGGGGGTAAAACCGGGGAGCTGTTTTTT. This gives the protein CASSYRTGGKTGELFF.

V gene TRBV7-7 combines with J gene TRBJ2-5, with D possibly being TRBD1 or TRBD2 (7 bases each). Trimming pared 5 bases from V and 8 bases from J, leaving 30 bases between. The CDR3 runs 18 residues. The germline gives CDR1 SSHAT, CDR2 FNYEAQ (reference sequence). This chain's CDR3 is CASSPLRGGMDRLFTQYF. CDR3 nucleotide sequence: TGTGCCAGCAGCCCACTTAGGGGGGGAATGGACAGGCTTTTTACCCAGTACTTC.